Listed below are T cell receptor beta chains from one sample, sequenced in a study of blood T cell repertoires in COVID-19. Sequencing was performed with immunoSEQ multiplex PCR; in TCRdb, only in-frame clones are kept and a portion is missing. Seen here are fewer than 350,000 clones, more than 75% observed once, and the top ten hold about 8%. Material for sequencing was peripheral blood. The receptors shown here come from a woman aged 50 to 60 who had recovered from COVID-19. Both conserved end residues are part of each CDR3.

v_call	j_call	cdr3_aa
TRBV6-5	TRBJ1-1	CASSHWRGSNTEAFF
TRBV18	TRBJ2-3	CASSESGAGGPNTQYF
TRBV7-9	TRBJ2-7	CASRQGAGYEQYF
TRBV4-1	TRBJ1-4	CASSHQGMASEKLFF
TRBV19	TRBJ2-2	CASSEPPKGGAGELFF
TRBV6-5	TRBJ2-6	CASSYWPPGANVLTF
TRBV5-1	TRBJ2-3	CASSLGSSARTDTQYF
TRBV2	TRBJ1-2	CASSELSRGNYGYTF
TRBV19	TRBJ1-5	CASQDRYQPQHF
TRBV7-2	TRBJ2-1	CASSLSGSSSYNEQFF
TRBV27	TRBJ2-2	CASSHGGGQGATGELFF
TRBV30	TRBJ2-2	CAWTQGRSAGELFF
TRBV19	TRBJ2-1	CASSMLAGVGNEQFF
TRBV6-6	TRBJ1-6	CASSLGRYNSPLHF
TRBV12-3/TRBV12-4	TRBJ1-2	CAIWALANYGYTF
TRBV28	TRBJ1-4	CASSPRPVEKLFF
TRBV27	TRBJ2-7	CASTTLRTSGTYEQYF
TRBV3-1/TRBV3-2	TRBJ2-3	CASSRPTVNSNTQYF
TRBV7-6	TRBJ2-1	CASSQLSGGSYNEQFF
TRBV6-1	TRBJ1-6	CASSETGGTRNNSPLHF
TRBV6-2/TRBV6-3	TRBJ2-7	CASSRTSGSLNEQYF
TRBV2	TRBJ2-1	CASTRGGNEQFF
TRBV28	TRBJ1-5	CASRTPAGENQPQHF
TRBV7-2	TRBJ2-3	CASSSPAGRTDTQYF
TRBV6-2/TRBV6-3	TRBJ2-7	CASSETGAGTYEQYF
TRBV5-1	TRBJ2-7	CASSLATSGPYEQYF
TRBV6-2/TRBV6-3	TRBJ1-1	CASSKSGRGEAFF